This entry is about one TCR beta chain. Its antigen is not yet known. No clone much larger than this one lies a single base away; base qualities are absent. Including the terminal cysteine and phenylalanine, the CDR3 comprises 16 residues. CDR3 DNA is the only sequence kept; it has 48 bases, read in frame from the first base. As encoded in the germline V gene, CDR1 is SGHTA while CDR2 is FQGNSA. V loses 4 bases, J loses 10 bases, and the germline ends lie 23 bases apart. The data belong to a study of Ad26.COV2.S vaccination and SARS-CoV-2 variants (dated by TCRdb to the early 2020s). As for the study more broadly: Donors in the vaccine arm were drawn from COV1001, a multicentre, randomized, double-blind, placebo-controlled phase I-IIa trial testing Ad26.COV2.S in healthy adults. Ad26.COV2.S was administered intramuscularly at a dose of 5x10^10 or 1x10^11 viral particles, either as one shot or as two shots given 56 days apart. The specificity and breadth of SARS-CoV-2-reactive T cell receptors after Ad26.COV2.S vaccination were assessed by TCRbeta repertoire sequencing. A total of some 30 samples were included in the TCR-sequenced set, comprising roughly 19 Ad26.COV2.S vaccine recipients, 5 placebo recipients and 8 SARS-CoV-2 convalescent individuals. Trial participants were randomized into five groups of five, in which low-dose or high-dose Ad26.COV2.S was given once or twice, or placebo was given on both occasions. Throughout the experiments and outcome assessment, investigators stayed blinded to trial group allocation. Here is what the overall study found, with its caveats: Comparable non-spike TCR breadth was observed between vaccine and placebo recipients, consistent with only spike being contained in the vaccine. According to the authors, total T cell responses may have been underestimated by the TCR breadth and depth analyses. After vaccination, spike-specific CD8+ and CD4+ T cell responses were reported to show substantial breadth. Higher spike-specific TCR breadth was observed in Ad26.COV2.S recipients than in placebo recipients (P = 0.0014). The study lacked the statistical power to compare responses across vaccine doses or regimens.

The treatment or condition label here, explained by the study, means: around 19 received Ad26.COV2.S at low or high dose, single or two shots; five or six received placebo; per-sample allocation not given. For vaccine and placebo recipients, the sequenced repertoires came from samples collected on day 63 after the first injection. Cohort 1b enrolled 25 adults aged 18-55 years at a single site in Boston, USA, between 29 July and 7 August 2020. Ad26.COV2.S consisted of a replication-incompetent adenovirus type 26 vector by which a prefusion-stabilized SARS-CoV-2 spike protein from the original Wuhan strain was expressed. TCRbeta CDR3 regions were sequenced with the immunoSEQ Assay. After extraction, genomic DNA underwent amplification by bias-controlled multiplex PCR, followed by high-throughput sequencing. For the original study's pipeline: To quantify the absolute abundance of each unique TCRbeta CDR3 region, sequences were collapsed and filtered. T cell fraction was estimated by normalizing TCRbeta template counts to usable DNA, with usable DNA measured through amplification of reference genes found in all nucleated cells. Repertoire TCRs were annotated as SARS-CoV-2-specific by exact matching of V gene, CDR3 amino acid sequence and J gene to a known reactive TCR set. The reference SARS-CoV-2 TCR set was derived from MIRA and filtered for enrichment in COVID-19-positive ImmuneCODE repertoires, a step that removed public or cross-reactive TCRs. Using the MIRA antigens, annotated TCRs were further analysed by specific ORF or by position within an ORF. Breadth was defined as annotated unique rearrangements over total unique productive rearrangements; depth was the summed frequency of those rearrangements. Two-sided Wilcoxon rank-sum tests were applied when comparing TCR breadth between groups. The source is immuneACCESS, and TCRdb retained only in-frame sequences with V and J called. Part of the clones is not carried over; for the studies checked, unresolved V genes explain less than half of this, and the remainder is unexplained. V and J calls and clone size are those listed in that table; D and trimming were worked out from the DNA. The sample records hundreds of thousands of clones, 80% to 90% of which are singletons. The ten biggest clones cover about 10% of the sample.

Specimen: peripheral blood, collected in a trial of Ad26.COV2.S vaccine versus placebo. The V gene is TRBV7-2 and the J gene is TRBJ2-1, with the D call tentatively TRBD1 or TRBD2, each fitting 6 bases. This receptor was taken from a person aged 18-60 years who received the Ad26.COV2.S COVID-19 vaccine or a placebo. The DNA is TGTGCCAGCAGCTCGCTTGGCGGGAAGACAGGAAGAGAGCAGTTCTTC. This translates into CASSSLGGKTGREQFF.